This T cell receptor beta chain emerged from a study of T cell changes during pregnancy in multiple sclerosis. Clones were sequenced by immunoSEQ multiplex PCR, and TCRdb holds only the in-frame ones, with some missing. The sample holds about 86,000 clones, under 95% seen once. The count of this clone is one. V lost 2 bases and J 0 bases, leaving 10 bases between the germline ends. The CDR3 spans 15 residues. Per the germline V gene, CDR1 is SEHNR and CDR2 is FQNEAQ (reference sequence). This sequence was found in a female donor in good health, enrolled as a control in a pregnancy study. V and J are TRBV7-9 and TRBJ1-1, with D possibly matching TRBD1 (5 bases). Here the sequenced sample was peripheral blood, taken in the first trimester of pregnancy. CDR3 sequence reads: CASSLTGRMNTEAFF. DNA for the CDR3: TGTGCCAGCAGCTTAACAGGTAGAATGAACACTGAAGCTTTCTTT. The complete variable domain, with remaining parts taken from reference TRBV7-9 and TRBJ1-1, reads DTGVSQNPRHKITKRGQNVTFRCDPISEHNRLYWYRQTLGQGPEFLTYFQNEAQLEKSRLLSDRFSAERPKGSFSTLEIQRTEQGDSAMYLCASSLTGRMNTEAFFGQGTRLTVV.